The 21 T cell receptor beta chains in this list originate from one sample, sequenced in a study of T cell changes during pregnancy in multiple sclerosis. The data were produced by immunoSEQ multiplex PCR, yet TCRdb's version contains in-frame clones alone and is incomplete. The sample includes over 40,000 clones, roughly 90% seen only once; the top ten take 4.7%. The sample consisted of peripheral blood, taken in the second trimester of pregnancy. Receptor source: a female donor in good health, enrolled as a control in a pregnancy study.

This sequence joins TRBV19 and TRBJ1-5, with no clear D. Trimming shortened V by 5 bases and J by 2 bases, and 4 bases separated the two germline ends. CDR3 length: 12 amino acids. Germline V CDR1 and CDR2: LNHDA, SQIVND (reference sequence). CDR3: CASSWRNQPQHF. CDR3 DNA sequence: TGTGCCAGTAGTTGGCGCAATCAGCCCCAGCATTTT.

V is TRBV19 and J is TRBJ1-2; the match to TRBD1 covers 8 bases. Germline CDR1 is LNHDA and CDR2 is SQIVND (reference sequence). This CDR3 contains 13 residues. Trimming removed 5 bases from V and 7 bases from J; junction bases left unmatched: 6. Here the CDR3 DNA reads TGTGCCAGTAGTGAACAGGGGGAAGGTGGCTACACCTTC. Protein: CASSEQGEGGYTF. The whole variable domain, filled in from reference TRBV19 and TRBJ1-2, reads DGGITQSPKYLFRKEGQNVTLSCEQNLNHDAMYWYRQDPGQGLRLIYYSQIVNDFQKGDIAEGYSVSREKKESFPLTVTSAQKNPTAFYLCASSEQGEGGYTFGSGTRLTVV.

Only a few counts were recorded for this clone. This CDR3 reads CASSTTGGMREQYF. The DNA for the CDR3 is TGTGCCAGCAGCACGACAGGGGGTATGAGGGAGCAGTACTTC. The chain links TRBV7-9 to TRBJ2-7, with 9 bases lining up with TRBD1. V lost 5 bases to trimming and J lost 7 bases; unmatched junction nucleotides: 9. Germline CDR1 is SEHNR and CDR2 is FQNEAQ (reference sequence). The CDR3 runs to 14 residues. The whole variable domain, filled in from reference TRBV7-9 and TRBJ2-7, reads DTGVSQNPRHKITKRGQNVTFRCDPISEHNRLYWYRQTLGQGPEFLTYFQNEAQLEKSRLLSDRFSAERPKGSFSTLEIQRTEQGDSAMYLCASSTTGGMREQYFGPGTRLTVT.

The J gene is TRBJ1-4, the V gene TRBV5-6; a weak D match, TRBD1 (5 bases). The CDR3 extends over 16 amino acids. Germline V CDR1 and CDR2: SGHDT, YYEEEE. Trimming cost V 0 bases and J 0 bases, with 9 bases left between them. The CDR3 DNA reads TGTGCCAGCAGCTTGGCTGGGGGGGCAACTAATGAAAAACTGTTTTTT. Translated: CASSLAGGATNEKLFF. The full variable domain, rest sourced from reference TRBV5-6 and TRBJ1-4, is DAGVTQSPTHLIKTRGQQVTLRCSPKSGHDTVSWYQQALGQGPQFIFQYYEEEERQRGNFPDRFSGHQFPNYSSELNVNALLLGDSALYLCASSLAGGATNEKLFFGSGTQLSVL.

The chain has TRBV10-1 and TRBJ2-3; 7 positions match TRBD2. V dropped 3 bases and J dropped 0; count of bases not matched to a gene: 3. Germline CDR1 WNHNN, CDR2 SYGVQD (reference sequence). The CDR3 consists of 15 residues. CDR3 region: CASSDERESTDTQYF. The CDR3 DNA reads TGCGCCAGCAGTGATGAGCGGGAAAGCACAGATACGCAGTATTTT.

In its sample, this clone is medium-sized. This rearrangement joins TRBV19 to TRBJ1-5; tentatively, D is TRBD1 (6 bases). Trimming cost V 6 bases and J 7 bases, with 19 bases left between them. There are 15 residues in the CDR3. Germline assignment: CDR1 LNHDA and CDR2 SQIVND (reference sequence). The CDR3 loop is CASSLGGLEGQPQHF. Written as DNA, the CDR3 is TGTGCCAGTAGCCTCGGGGGGCTGGAGGGGCAGCCCCAGCATTTT.

The chain recombines TRBV5-8 with TRBJ2-7, with D perhaps TRBD1 (5 bases). Trimming shortened V by 3 bases and J by 0 bases, and 10 bases separated the two germline ends. The CDR3 is made up of 14 amino acids. The V gene's germline CDR1 is SGHTS and CDR2 YDEGEE. The CDR3 is CASSYQGSSYEQYF. In DNA form, the CDR3 reads TGTGCCAGCAGCTATCAGGGAAGCTCCTACGAGCAGTACTTC.

The rearrangement uses TRBV19 and TRBJ1-2; D unresolved. V lost 7 bases and J 3 bases, leaving 9 bases between the germline ends. The CDR3 sequence is 12 residues long. Germline CDR1 LNHDA, CDR2 SQIVND (reference sequence). CDR3 bases: TGTGCCAGTACCCGGGATTACTATGGCTACACCTTC. Amino acid sequence: CASTRDYYGYTF.

The J gene is TRBJ1-2, the V gene TRBV2, with a tentative D call TRBD1 (6 bases). The germline V gene has CDR1 SNHLY and CDR2 FYNNEI. With 5 bases removed from V and 4 bases from J, the gap between germline ends came to 11 bases. The CDR3 runs to 13 residues. CDR3 nucleotide sequence: TGTGCCAGCAGTCGGACAGAAGGCTATGGCTACACCTTC. It codes for CASSRTEGYGYTF.

V gene TRBV19 combines with J gene TRBJ2-1, with D possibly being TRBD1 (5 bases). The germline V and J ends were trimmed by 1 base and 9 bases, with 13 bases remaining between them. CDR1 LNHDA and CDR2 SQIVND come from the germline V gene (reference sequence). CDR3 length equals 14 residues. CDR3: CASSIGAGQGEQFF. CDR3 coding DNA: TGTGCCAGTAGTATAGGGGCAGGGCAAGGTGAGCAGTTCTTC.

The CDR3 sequence: CASSPLAGGLANTGELFF. In DNA form, the CDR3 reads TGTGCCAGCTCACCTCTAGCGGGGGGCCTCGCGAACACCGGGGAGCTGTTTTTT. This rearrangement joins TRBV18 to TRBJ2-2, with TRBD2 identical over 11 bases. The CDR3 spans 18 residues. V lost 3 bases, J lost 0 bases, and 6 bases stayed unmatched. From germline, CDR1 is KGHSH and CDR2 LQKENI.

The chain has TRBV6-5 and TRBJ2-5; D might be TRBD1 (6 bases). V was pared by 6 bases and J by 1 base, with 12 bases between. There are 14 residues in the CDR3. Germline CDR1 MNHEY, CDR2 SVGAGI. CDR3 residues: CASSSRTAQETQYF. The DNA for the CDR3 is TGTGCCAGCAGCTCCAGGACAGCCCAAGAGACCCAGTACTTC.

V usage is TRBV30 and J usage is TRBJ2-5; maybe TRBD2 (7 bases). V dropped 1 base and J dropped 4 bases, with 13 bases sitting between them. Germline V gene lookup returns CDR1 GTSNPN and CDR2 SVGIG (reference sequence). The CDR3 has 14 amino acids. CDR3 nucleotide sequence: TGTGCCTGGAGTGGGTTCGGGGGGCGAGAGACCCAGTACTTC. It encodes CAWSGFGGRETQYF.

The chain employs TRBV6-5 and TRBJ2-2; 9 bases are shared with TRBD1. Germline CDR1 is MNHEY and CDR2 is SVGAGI. V was clipped by 7 bases and J by 6 bases; unmatched bases: 6. This CDR3 is 14 amino acids long. The DNA for the CDR3 is TGTGCCAGCAAATTGGACAGGGGACCCGGGGAGCTGTTTTTT. It yields the protein CASKLDRGPGELFF.

The sample holds one count of this clone. The chain carries TRBV5-1 and TRBJ1-2, with D hard to call. V gave up 0 bases and J gave up 0 bases, with 6 bases separating them. The CDR3 runs to 14 residues. Germline CDR1 SGHRS, CDR2 YFSETQ. The CDR3 protein is CASSLGEANYGYTF. DNA for the CDR3: TGCGCCAGCAGCTTGGGAGAAGCTAACTATGGCTACACCTTC.

V and J are TRBV27 and TRBJ2-7, with TRBD1 matching 7 bases. V trimming: 5 bases; J trimming: 12 bases; junction bases outside the gene matches: 19. Germline loops: CDR1 MNHEY, CDR2 SMNVEV (reference sequence). The CDR3 covers 15 residues. The CDR3 region has the DNA TGTGCCAGCAGTCCTCCCCCGACAGGGAAGTCGTCTCCGTACTTC. Amino acids: CASSPPPTGKSSPYF.

The chain couples TRBV5-6 to TRBJ1-2; 8 bases fit TRBD1. Germline CDR1 reads SGHDT; CDR2 reads YYEEEE. CDR3 size: 13 residues. Germline trimming cut 2 bases from V and 6 bases from J; bases unmatched to any gene: 3. Here the CDR3 reads CASSLQGEDGYTF. CDR3 nucleotide sequence: TGTGCCAGCAGCTTACAGGGGGAGGATGGCTACACCTTC. The complete variable domain, with remaining parts taken from reference TRBV5-6 and TRBJ1-2, reads DAGVTQSPTHLIKTRGQQVTLRCSPKSGHDTVSWYQQALGQGPQFIFQYYEEEERQRGNFPDRFSGHQFPNYSSELNVNALLLGDSALYLCASSLQGEDGYTFGSGTRLTVV.

The chain carries TRBV9 and TRBJ2-1, with 13 nucleotides matching TRBD2. The germline gives CDR1 SGDLS, CDR2 YYNGEE. This CDR3 has 18 residues. With 4 bases clipped from V and 7 bases from J, the junction kept 14 bases outside the gene matches. This chain's CDR3 is CASSFRGAGLAGVNEQFF. The CDR3, as DNA: TGTGCCAGCAGCTTCAGGGGGGCCGGACTAGCGGGAGTTAATGAGCAGTTCTTC.

The V call is TRBV7-9, the J call TRBJ2-3, with a possible D match to TRBD1 (6 bases). Germline V gene data show CDR1 as SEHNR and CDR2 as FQNEAQ (reference sequence). The germline V and J ends were trimmed by 2 bases and 0 bases, with 9 bases remaining between them. CDR3 size: 15 residues. CDR3: CASSLTQGSTDTQYF. For the CDR3, the DNA is TGTGCCAGCAGCTTAACACAGGGCAGCACAGATACGCAGTATTTT.

This sequence joins TRBV6-4 and TRBJ2-1; 12 positions agree with TRBD2. V lost 0 bases to trimming and J lost 6 bases; unmatched junction nucleotides: 0. The CDR3 has 15 residues. From germline, CDR1 is MRHNA and CDR2 SNTAGT. CDR3: CASSDSTSGSNEQFF. CDR3 DNA: TGTGCCAGCAGTGACTCGACTAGCGGGAGCAATGAGCAGTTCTTC.

This chain connects TRBV10-1 to TRBJ1-1; 8 bases are shared with TRBD1. The CDR3 loop spans 14 amino acids. Germline loops: CDR1 WNHNN, CDR2 SYGVQD (reference sequence). V lost 6 bases to trimming and J lost 5 bases; unmatched junction nucleotides: 8. DNA of the CDR3: TGCGCCAGCAGCGTTGGGACAGGAGGAACTGAAGCTTTCTTT. Amino acid sequence: CASSVGTGGTEAFF.